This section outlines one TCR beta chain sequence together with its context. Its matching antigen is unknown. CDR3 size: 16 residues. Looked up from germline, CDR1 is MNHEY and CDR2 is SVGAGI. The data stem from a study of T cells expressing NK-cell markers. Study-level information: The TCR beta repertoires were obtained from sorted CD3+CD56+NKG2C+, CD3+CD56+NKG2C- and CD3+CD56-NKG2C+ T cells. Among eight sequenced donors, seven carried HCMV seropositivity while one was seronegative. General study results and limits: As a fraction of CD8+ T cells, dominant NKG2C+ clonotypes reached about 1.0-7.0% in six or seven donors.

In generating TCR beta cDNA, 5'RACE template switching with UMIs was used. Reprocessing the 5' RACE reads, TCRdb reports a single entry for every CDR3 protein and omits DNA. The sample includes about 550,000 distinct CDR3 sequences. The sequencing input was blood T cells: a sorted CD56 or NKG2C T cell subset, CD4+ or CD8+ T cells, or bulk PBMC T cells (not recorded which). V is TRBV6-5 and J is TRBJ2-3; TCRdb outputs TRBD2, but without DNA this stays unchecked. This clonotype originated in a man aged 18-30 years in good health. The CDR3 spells CASSYSISLSTDTQYF.